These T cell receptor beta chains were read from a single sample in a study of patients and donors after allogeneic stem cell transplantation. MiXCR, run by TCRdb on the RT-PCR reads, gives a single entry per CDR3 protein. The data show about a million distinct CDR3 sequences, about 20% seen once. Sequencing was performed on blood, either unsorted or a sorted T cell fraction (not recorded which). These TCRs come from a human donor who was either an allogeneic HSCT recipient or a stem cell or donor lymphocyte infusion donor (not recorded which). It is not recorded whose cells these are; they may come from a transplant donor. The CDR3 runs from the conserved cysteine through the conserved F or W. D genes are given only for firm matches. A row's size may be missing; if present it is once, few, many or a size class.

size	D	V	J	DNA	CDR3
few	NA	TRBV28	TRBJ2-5	TGTGCCAGCACCCTAAAGGGGGGGGAGGAGACCCAGTACTTC	CASTLKGGEETQYF
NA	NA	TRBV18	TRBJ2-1	TGTGCCAGCTCACCGGGCCCAGCGGGGCAGTTCTTC	CASSPGPAGQFF
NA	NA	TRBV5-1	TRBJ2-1	TGCGCCAGCAGATTCGACAGAAACAATGAGCAGTTCTTC	CASRFDRNNEQFF
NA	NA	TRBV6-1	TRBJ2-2	TGTGCCAGCAGTGAATTGTCGGGAGCCGGGGAGCTGTTTTTT	CASSELSGAGELFF
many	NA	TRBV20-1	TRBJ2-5	TGCAGTGCTAGAAGACAGGCTTGGGAGACCCAGTACTTC	CSARRQAWETQYF
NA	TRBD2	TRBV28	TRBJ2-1	TGTGCCAGCAGTCCGCTCGGACTAGCGGGAGTTCATGAGCAGTTCTTC	CASSPLGLAGVHEQFF
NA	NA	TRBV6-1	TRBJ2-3	TGTGCCAGCAGTGAAAGGAGGACATCTTCTAGCACAGATACGCAGTATTTT	CASSERRTSSSTDTQYF
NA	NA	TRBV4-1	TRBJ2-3	TGCGCCAGCAGCCAGTTAGGGGCCTGGGATACGCAGTATTTT	CASSQLGAWDTQYF
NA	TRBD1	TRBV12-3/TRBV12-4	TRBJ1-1	TGTGCCAGCAGTTTAGCGGGGACAGGGGCCACTGAAGCTTTCTTT	CASSLAGTGATEAFF
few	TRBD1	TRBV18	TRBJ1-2	TGTGCCAGCTCACCACTCGACAGACAGGGGGCGAATGGCTACACCTTC	CASSPLDRQGANGYTF
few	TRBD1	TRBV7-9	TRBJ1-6	TGTGCCAGCAGCTTCGGGGACAGGGTTTCACCCCTCCACTTT	CASSFGDRVSPLHF
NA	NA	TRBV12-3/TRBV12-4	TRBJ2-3	TGTGCCAGCAGTTTTGAGAGGGGTGACAGCGATACGCAGTATTTT	CASSFERGDSDTQYF
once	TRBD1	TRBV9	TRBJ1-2	TGTGCCAGCAGCGGACGGACAGGGGTTTTTGGTGGCTACACCTTC	CASSGRTGVFGGYTF
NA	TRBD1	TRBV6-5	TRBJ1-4	TGTGCCAGCAGTTTTTTAGGGGGCATGGGTGAAAAACTGTTTTTT	CASSFLGGMGEKLFF
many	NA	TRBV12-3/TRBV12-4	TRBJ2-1	TGTGCCAGCAGCTTAGACAGGCTTACCTACAATGAGCAGTTCTTC	CASSLDRLTYNEQFF
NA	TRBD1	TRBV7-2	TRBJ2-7	TGTGCCAGCAGCAGACAGGGCGCCTACTCCTACGAGCAGTACTTC	CASSRQGAYSYEQYF
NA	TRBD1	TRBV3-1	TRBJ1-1	TGTGCCAGCAGCCAAGCCTTCAGACAGGGGAACACTGAAGCTTTCTTT	CASSQAFRQGNTEAFF
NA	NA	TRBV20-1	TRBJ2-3	TGCAGTGCTAATAGCGCGATCACAGATACGCAGTATTTT	CSANSAITDTQYF
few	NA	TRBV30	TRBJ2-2	TGTGCCTGGAGTCGAAGTAACGGACGAATCGGGGAGCTGTTTTTT	CAWSRSNGRIGELFF